This entry lists 22 T cell receptor beta chains sequenced from one sample in a study of human T cells and chemical hapten exposure. MiXCR, applied by TCRdb to the RACE reads, yields one record per CDR3 protein. Of approximately 80,000 distinct CDR3 sequences in the sample, 13% were seen once. Specified time point: patch test 3, about 24 weeks after DPC sensitization. Described treatment: therapeutic diphenylcyclopropenone sensitization with weekly scalp DPC. The material sequenced was whole blood, taken in connection with sensitization to the hapten diphenylcyclopropenone (DPC). The receptors here all came from a woman between 50 and 59 years old with alopecia areata. Some clones in this sample may be carry-over from other donors' samples.

The CDR3 bases are TGCAGCGTTGAAGTGGGGTTTGGGACCCAGTACTTC. Translated, it gives CSVEVGFGTQYF. The chain combines TRBV29-1 with TRBJ2-5; no clear D gene. Germline CDR1 SQVTM, CDR2 ANQGSEA. With 1 base removed from V and 7 bases from J, the gap between germline ends came to 10 bases. This CDR3 has 12 residues.

This clonotype has more than one count but fewer than ten. V gene TRBV10-3 combines with J gene TRBJ2-3, with 7 bases identical to TRBD1. V trimming: 3 bases; J trimming: 5 bases; junction bases outside the gene matches: 8. Germline V gene data show CDR1 as ENHRY and CDR2 as SYGVKD. The CDR3 runs 15 residues. CDR3 amino acids: CAISEPGTAEDTQYF. CDR3 DNA sequence: TGTGCCATCAGTGAACCTGGGACAGCAGAAGATACGCAGTATTTT.

The CDR3 DNA follows: TGTGCCAGCAGTCCCGGGTCTAACTATGGCTACACCTTC. Translating it yields CASSPGSNYGYTF. This chain connects TRBV5-8 to TRBJ1-2; unclear D gene. The V and J ends lost 5 bases and 0 bases respectively, with 8 bases between them. The germline gives CDR1 SGHTS, CDR2 YDEGEE. The CDR3 consists of 13 residues. Looking up the rest from reference TRBV5-8 and TRBJ1-2 gives the full variable domain: EAGVTQSPTHLIKTRGQQATLRCSPISGHTSVYWYQQALGLGLQFLLWYDEGEERNRGNFPPRFSGRQFPNYSSELNVNALELEDSALYLCASSPGSNYGYTFGSGTRLTVV.

This clonotype was detected many times. This sequence joins TRBV5-1 and TRBJ1-5, with D unclear. V gave up 0 bases and J gave up 1 base, with 8 bases separating them. The CDR3 spans 15 residues. Germline CDR1 is SGHRS and CDR2 is YFSETQ. In nucleotides, the CDR3 is TGCGCCAGCAGCTTGGAAGGGAACAGCAATCAGCCCCAGCATTTT. Protein sequence: CASSLEGNSNQPQHF.

Of note for this clonotype: This may be a read error: a much more frequent sequence differs by one nucleotide. The chain joins TRBV19 to TRBJ1-3; unclear D gene. The length of the CDR3 is 14 residues. Germline CDR1 is LNHDA and CDR2 is SQIVND (reference sequence). The CDR3 DNA is TGTGCCAGCCGCGACGGCCACTCTGGAGACACCATATATTTT. Translated, it gives CASRDGHSGDTIYF.

This clonotype was seen many times. The chain employs TRBV29-1 and TRBJ2-2, with D unclear. The CDR3 loop spans 13 amino acids. Trimming cost V 2 bases and J 5 bases, with 9 bases left between them. Germline V CDR1 and CDR2: SQVTM, ANQGSEA. The CDR3 sequence is CSVENRRTGELFF. The CDR3 nucleotides are TGCAGCGTTGAAAATCGCCGAACCGGGGAGCTGTTTTTT.

This chain connects TRBV3-1 to TRBJ2-2; 9 bases align to TRBD1. V was pared by 1 base and J by 6 bases, with 6 bases of the junction left unmatched. This CDR3 contains 16 residues. Germline CDR1 reads LGHDT; CDR2 reads YNNKEL (reference sequence). The CDR3 DNA reads as TGTGCCAGCAGCCAAGCCTGGGACAGGGTGCCCGGGGAGCTGTTTTTT. Encoded protein: CASSQAWDRVPGELFF. Together with reference TRBV3-1 and TRBJ2-2, the CDR3 gives the full variable domain: DTAVSQTPKYLVTQMGNDKSIKCEQNLGHDTMYWYKQDSKKFLKIMFSYNNKELIINETVPNRFSPKSPDKAHLNLHINSLELGDSAVYFCASSQAWDRVPGELFFGEGSRLTVL.

This clonotype has more than one count but fewer than ten. The chain is built from TRBV12-3 or TRBV12-4 and TRBJ1-4; no firm D call. V was pared by 3 bases and J by 4 bases, with 6 bases between. The CDR3 extends over 13 amino acids. The CDR3 DNA is TGTGCCAGCAGTTTCGGGATTAATGAAAAACTGTTTTTT. Translated, it gives CASSFGINEKLFF.

J is TRBJ2-1 and V is TRBV2; D is undetermined. Per germline, CDR1 SNHLY and CDR2 FYNNEI. The V end lost 6 bases, the J end lost 0 bases, and 15 bases lay between the germline ends. This CDR3 comprises 16 residues. CDR3 DNA: TGTGCCAGCAGGGGCCTGGTCGGTCTCTCCTACAATGAGCAGTTCTTC. Its translation is CASRGLVGLSYNEQFF.

In this sample, this clonotype turned up a few times. The chain uses TRBV7-9 and TRBJ1-2; D unresolved. CDR3 length: 14 residues. From germline, CDR1 is SEHNR and CDR2 FQNEAQ (reference sequence). V was shortened by 4 bases and J by 1 base, with 10 bases between the two germline ends. This chain's CDR3 is CASSSLDLNYGYTF. The CDR3 DNA reads TGTGCCAGCAGCTCCCTCGATCTTAACTATGGCTACACCTTC.

The CDR3 region is CASSSGQGFSNEQFF. The CDR3 bases are TGTGCCAGCTCATCTGGACAGGGGTTTAGCAATGAGCAGTTCTTC. The rearrangement uses TRBV18 and TRBJ2-1; 9 bases align to TRBD1. Germline CDR1 KGHSH, CDR2 LQKENI. V shed 5 bases and J 6 bases; nucleotides not matched to a gene: 8. This CDR3 has 15 residues. The full variable domain, completed using reference TRBV18 and TRBJ2-1, is NAGVMQNPRHLVRRRGQEARLRCSPMKGHSHVYWYRQLPEEGLKFMVYLQKENIIDESGMPKERFSAEFPKEGPSILRIQQVVRGDSAAYFCASSSGQGFSNEQFFGPGTRLTVL.

V gene TRBV4-1 combines with J gene TRBJ1-1, with 7 bases aligning to TRBD1. The CDR3 totals 15 residues. J lost 5 bases, V lost 0 bases, and 6 bases had no gene match. Germline CDR1 is MGHRA and CDR2 is YSYEKL. Here the CDR3 reads CASSQEMTGRTEAFF. In DNA, the CDR3 is TGCGCCAGCAGCCAAGAAATGACAGGGAGGACTGAAGCTTTCTTT.

The V call is TRBV20-1, the J call TRBJ1-2, with 7 positions matching TRBD1. The CDR3 covers 15 residues. V gave up 2 bases and J gave up 8 bases; unmatched junction bases: 14. Germline CDR1 and CDR2: DFQATT and SNEGSKA (reference sequence). The DNA for the CDR3 is TGCAGTGCTAGAAAGGTGGACAGGTCAAAGGCGGGCTACACCTTC. This translates into CSARKVDRSKAGYTF.

This clonotype was observed a few times. This chain connects TRBV7-8 to TRBJ1-1, with 7 bases identical to TRBD1. Trimming removed 6 bases from V and 9 bases from J; junction bases left unmatched: 4. The CDR3 is 11 amino acids. CDR1 and CDR2 from the germline V gene are SGHVS and FQNEAQ. CDR3 region: CASSLDRKAFF. The CDR3 coding sequence is TGTGCCAGCAGTCTGGACAGGAAAGCTTTCTTT. The variable domain in full, completed from reference TRBV7-8 and TRBJ1-1, reads GAGVSQSPRYKVAKRGQDVALRCDPISGHVSLFWYQQALGQGPEFLTYFQNEAQLDKSGLPSDRFFAERPEGSVSTLKIQRTQQEDSAVYLCASSLDRKAFFGQGTRLTVV.

Turning to this clonotype: At one end the junction does not follow the germline gene, possibly because of a read error. The chain joins TRBV14 to TRBJ1-1; unclear D gene. The CDR3 contains 12 residues. Germline CDR1 reads SGHDN; CDR2 reads FVKESK. Written as DNA, the CDR3 is TGTGTCAGCAGCCACCCCGGGACTGAAGCTTTCTTT. Translation: CVSSHPGTEAFF.

This clonotype was detected ten times or more. The rearrangement uses TRBV29-1 and TRBJ2-1; TRBD2 agrees at 8 bases. CDR3 size: 12 residues. Germline V gives CDR1 SQVTM, CDR2 ANQGSEA. The trim removed 7 bases at V and 6 bases at J, leaving 5 bases unmatched. The CDR3 reads CSGGLGVNEQFF. As DNA, the CDR3 is TGCAGCGGGGGACTAGGGGTCAATGAGCAGTTCTTC.

This clonotype was seen many times. The gene calls are TRBV29-1 and TRBJ1-1, with D hard to call. Trimming left V 4 bases short and J 0 bases short, with 9 bases between. This CDR3 spans 13 amino acids. CDR1 is SQVTM, CDR2 ANQGSEA, per germline. CDR3 nucleotides: TGCAGCGTTGTAGGGCACATGAACACTGAAGCTTTCTTT. It specifies CSVVGHMNTEAFF.

The rearrangement joins TRBV7-6 to TRBJ1-5; D gene ambiguous. V was pared by 4 bases and J by 6 bases, with 13 bases between. In germline, CDR1 is SGHVS, CDR2 FNYEAQ. The CDR3 covers 14 residues. The DNA of the CDR3 is TGTGCCAGCAGCTATGCTTTGATGGGTCAGCCCCAGCATTTT. It codes for CASSYALMGQPQHF.

DNA of the CDR3: TGTGCCAGCAGCCAACTCTCGGGACAGGGTGAACGCGAGCAGTACTTC. Translation: CASSQLSGQGEREQYF. The genes are TRBV14 and TRBJ2-7, with 9 bases identical to TRBD1. Germline V gene lookup returns CDR1 SGHDN and CDR2 FVKESK. The CDR3 has 16 residues. V shed 2 bases, J shed 6 bases, and the junction held 11 bases outside the gene matches.

This clonotype was recorded many times. The chain uses TRBV20-1 and TRBJ2-7, with D possibly TRBD2 on 6 matching bases. CDR1 is DFQATT and CDR2 is SNEGSKA in the germline V gene (reference sequence). Trimming removed 3 bases from V and 7 bases from J, with 13 bases in between. The CDR3 has 12 residues. CDR3 loop: CSASTSRAEQYF. In DNA form, the CDR3 reads TGCAGTGCTAGCACTAGCCGGGCAGAGCAGTACTTC.

The chain recombines TRBV5-1 with TRBJ2-7, with a weak D call TRBD2 (5 bases). V lost 4 bases and J lost 0, with 11 bases in between. Germline V gene sequence: CDR1 SGHRS, CDR2 YFSETQ. This CDR3 contains 14 residues. CDR3 in DNA: TGCGCCAGCAGCACCACTAGGCCCTCCTACGAGCAGTACTTC. This translates into CASSTTRPSYEQYF.

A few counts support this clonotype. The V gene is TRBV7-9, the J gene TRBJ1-4, with D perhaps TRBD1 (6 bases). With 2 bases removed from V and 5 bases from J, the gap between germline ends came to 18 bases. The length of the CDR3 is 17 residues. Germline CDR1 is SEHNR and CDR2 is FQNEAQ (reference sequence). CDR3 loop: CASSLQGRPRGNEKLFF. The DNA of the CDR3 is TGTGCCAGCAGCTTACAGGGGAGACCCCGAGGGAATGAAAAACTGTTTTTT.